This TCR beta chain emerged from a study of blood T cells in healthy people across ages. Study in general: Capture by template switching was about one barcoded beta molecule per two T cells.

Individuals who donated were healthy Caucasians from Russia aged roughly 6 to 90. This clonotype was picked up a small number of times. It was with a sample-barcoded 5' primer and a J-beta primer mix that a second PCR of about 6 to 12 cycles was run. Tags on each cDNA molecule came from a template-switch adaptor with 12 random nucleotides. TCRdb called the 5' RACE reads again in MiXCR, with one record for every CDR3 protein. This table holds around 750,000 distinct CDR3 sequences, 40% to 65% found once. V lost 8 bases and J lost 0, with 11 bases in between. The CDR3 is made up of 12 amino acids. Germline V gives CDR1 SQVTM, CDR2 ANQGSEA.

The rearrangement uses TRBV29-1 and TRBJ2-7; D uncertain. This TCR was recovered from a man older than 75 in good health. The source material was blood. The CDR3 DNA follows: TGCAGCTATAGGACGGTCTCCTACGAGCAGTACTTC. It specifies CSYRTVSYEQYF.